Below, 20 T cell receptor beta chains from the same sample are listed, as sequenced in a study of identical twins. TCRdb reprocessed the 5' RACE reads via MiXCR and lists one record per CDR3 protein. The sample includes roughly 1,500,000 distinct CDR3 sequences, about 30% of them seen just once. Sequencing was carried out using cord blood. Receptor source: a newborn girl in good health.

There are a few counts of this clonotype. This chain joins TRBV20-1 and TRBJ2-7; 7 bases align to TRBD1. CDR1 is DFQATT and CDR2 is SNEGSKA in the germline V gene (reference sequence). The junction had 6 bases not matched to a gene; V was cut back by 6 bases and J by 1 base. The CDR3 totals 13 residues. The chain's CDR3 is CSAGDRPSYEQYF. The CDR3 bases are TGCAGTGCCGGGGACAGACCTTCCTACGAGCAGTACTTC.

This clonotype was seen only a few times. V usage is TRBV4-1 and J usage is TRBJ2-7, with a tentative D call TRBD1 (5 bases). The CDR3 covers 13 residues. V gave up 4 bases and J gave up 5 bases, with 12 bases separating them. Germline CDR1 reads MGHRA; CDR2 reads YSYEKL. CDR3 residues: CASSLGQNDEQYF. In DNA form, the CDR3 reads TGCGCCAGCAGCCTTGGACAAAACGACGAGCAGTACTTC.

This clonotype was counted a few times. The chain employs TRBV11-2 and TRBJ2-5; maybe TRBD2 (6 bases). The ends were cut back, 0 bases at V and 5 bases at J, with 13 bases in the middle. CDR1 and CDR2 from the germline V gene are SGHAT and FQNNGV. The CDR3 covers 15 residues. CDR3 amino acids: CASSLDPTSWETQYF. The CDR3 DNA reads TGTGCCAGCAGCTTAGATCCGACTAGTTGGGAGACCCAGTACTTC.

The chain recombines TRBV12-3 or TRBV12-4 with TRBJ2-6, with TRBD2 identical over 8 bases. The CDR3 is made up of 17 amino acids. V lost 3 bases and J lost 1; bases outside the gene matches: 5. CDR3 residues: CASSLGTRHSGANVLTF. DNA for the CDR3: TGTGCCAGCAGTTTGGGGACTAGGCATTCTGGGGCCAACGTCCTGACTTTC.

V and J are TRBV20-1 and TRBJ2-3; tentatively, D is TRBD1 (7 bases). V shed 6 bases and J shed 6 bases, with 16 bases lying between them. This CDR3 has 13 residues. Germline CDR1 is DFQATT and CDR2 is SNEGSKA (reference sequence). CDR3 protein: CSAPAAGQDTQYF. The CDR3 bases are TGCAGTGCCCCGGCGGCGGGACAGGATACGCAGTATTTT.

This clonotype has just a few counts. This chain uses TRBV3-1 with TRBJ1-2; TRBD1 matches 7 bases. V was pared by 1 base and J by 10 bases, with 6 bases of the junction left unmatched. CDR1 and CDR2 from the germline V gene are LGHDT and YNNKEL (reference sequence). The CDR3 is made up of 13 amino acids. CDR3 sequence (DNA): TGTGCCAGCAGCCAAGTGCGGACAGGCAACTACACCTTC. It is translated as CASSQVRTGNYTF.

This clonotype was picked up a small number of times. Written as DNA, the CDR3 is TGTGCCACCAGAGGGTTGGGATCCTCAGATACGCAGTATTTT. The encoded protein is CATRGLGSSDTQYF. The chain uses TRBV15 and TRBJ2-3; D is uncertain. Per germline, CDR1 LNHNV and CDR2 YYDKDF (reference sequence). Between the trimmed V and J ends, which lost 6 bases and 4 bases, there was a span of 14 bases. This CDR3 region has 14 residues.

There are many counts of this clonotype. The V call is TRBV29-1, the J call TRBJ2-7; D gene ambiguous. This CDR3 has 12 amino acids. With 4 bases removed from V and 5 bases from J, the gap between germline ends came to 12 bases. Looked up from germline, CDR1 is SQVTM and CDR2 is ANQGSEA. Here the CDR3 DNA reads TGCAGCGTTGTCGTTAGCTCGAACGAGCAGTACTTC. As protein: CSVVVSSNEQYF.

This clonotype was counted only a few times. The chain couples TRBV20-1 to TRBJ1-5; TRBD1 aligns across 7 bases. The ends lost 8 bases at V and 7 bases at J; junction bases unmatched: 11. The CDR3 sequence is 13 residues long. Germline V gene data show CDR1 as DFQATT and CDR2 as SNEGSKA (reference sequence). The CDR3 sequence: CSPRQGKNQPQHF. DNA of the CDR3: TGCAGTCCCCGACAGGGTAAAAACCAGCCCCAGCATTTT.

DNA for the CDR3: TGTGCCAGCAGTCCACGGGACAGGCCTGCCGGGGAGCTGTTTTTT. It encodes CASSPRDRPAGELFF. The J gene is TRBJ2-2, the V gene TRBV12-3 or TRBV12-4, with TRBD1 identical over 8 bases. This CDR3 spans 15 amino acids. With 5 bases clipped from V and 6 bases from J, the junction kept 8 bases outside the gene matches.

This clonotype has a count of ten or more. The chain has TRBV29-1 and TRBJ2-1, with 7 bases fitting TRBD1. Germline V lookup: CDR1 SQVTM, CDR2 ANQGSEA. Trimming cost V 3 bases and J 4 bases; bases outside gene matches: 9. This CDR3 is 15 amino acids long. Here the CDR3 reads CSVDPDRTLYNEQFF. The CDR3 DNA reads TGCAGCGTTGACCCGGACAGGACCCTATACAATGAGCAGTTCTTC.

This clonotype occurred a few times. DNA of the CDR3: TGTGCCAGCAGTTTAAGCTACACCTTC. It yields the protein CASSLSYTF. The rearrangement links TRBV27 to TRBJ1-2; no clear D gene. Germline CDR1 reads MNHEY; CDR2 reads SMNVEV (reference sequence). V lost 2 bases to trimming and J lost 9 bases, with 1 base between them. The CDR3 is 9 residues long.

The sample holds a few counts of this clonotype. The chain is built from TRBV10-3 and TRBJ1-1; no clear D. V was trimmed by 2 bases and J by 0 bases, leaving 13 bases between them. The germline CDR1 and CDR2 sequences are ENHRY and SYGVKD. This CDR3 comprises 16 residues. CDR3 bases: TGTGCCATCAGTGAGGAAAGTAACCCCATGAACACTGAAGCTTTCTTT. Its translation: CAISEESNPMNTEAFF.

This clonotype was picked up a small number of times. The chain links TRBV5-1 to TRBJ1-1; no firm D call. The CDR3 runs to 12 residues. The germline V gene encodes CDR1 SGHRS and CDR2 YFSETQ. V was pared by 2 bases and J by 4 bases, with 6 bases between. In nucleotides, the CDR3 is TGCGCCAGCAGCTTTCCTGCCACTGAAGCTTTCTTT. Amino acids: CASSFPATEAFF.

J is TRBJ2-1 and V is TRBV10-3, with D possibly being TRBD1 or TRBD2 (6 bases each). This CDR3 contains 17 residues. CDR1 is ENHRY and CDR2 is SYGVKD in the germline V gene. Trimming left V 10 bases short and J 4 bases short, with 26 bases between. The CDR3 protein is CATRVIGGRTIYNEQFF. Written as DNA, the CDR3 is TGTGCCACCAGGGTGATTGGGGGCAGGACTATTTACAATGAGCAGTTCTTC.

The chain employs TRBV20-1 and TRBJ2-3, with TRBD2 matching over 13 bases. CDR3 size: 16 residues. J lost 4 bases, V lost 3 bases, and 7 bases had no gene match. Germline V gene lookup returns CDR1 DFQATT and CDR2 SNEGSKA (reference sequence). The CDR3 DNA reads TGCAGTGCTAGGGCCGGACTAGCGGGAGATGCAGATACGCAGTATTTT. This codes for CSARAGLAGDADTQYF.

In nucleotides, the CDR3 is TGTGCCAGCAGCTACATCAGGGGCGGTGGCTACACCTTC. Translated: CASSYIRGGGYTF. The chain couples TRBV7-8 to TRBJ1-2; the D gene is possibly TRBD1 (6 bases). The germline V and J ends were trimmed by 4 bases and 7 bases, with 13 bases remaining between them. Germline-derived CDR1 and CDR2 are SGHVS and FQNEAQ. This CDR3 has 13 amino acids.

A word on this clonotype: An end of the junction does not agree with germline; a read error may underlie this. The rearrangement links TRBV13 to TRBJ2-7; 13 bases fit TRBD2. The CDR3 contains 15 residues. CDR1 PRHDT and CDR2 FYEKMQ come from the germline V gene (reference sequence). CDR3 region: CASSATSGRPYEQHF. CDR3 nucleotides: TGTGCCAGCAGCGCGACTAGCGGGAGGCCCTACGAGCAGCACTTC.

This clonotype came up a few times. The chain is built from TRBV29-1 and TRBJ2-5; TRBD1 or TRBD2 may be the D gene (5 bases each). CDR1 and CDR2 from the germline V gene are SQVTM and ANQGSEA. The length of the CDR3 is 12 residues. For the CDR3, the DNA is TGCAGTGCGGGCAGGGCACAAGAGACCCAGTACTTC. It is translated as CSAGRAQETQYF.

The V and J genes are TRBV12-5 and TRBJ2-3, with D possibly being TRBD1 or TRBD2 (5 bases each). This CDR3 contains 15 residues. Between the trimmed V and J ends, which lost 5 bases and 5 bases, there was a span of 17 bases. Germline lookup yields CDR1 LGHNT and CDR2 FRNRAP. The CDR3 sequence is CASGLGVRVEDTQYF. CDR3 sequence (DNA): TGTGCTAGTGGTCTCGGGGTCAGGGTGGAAGATACGCAGTATTTT.